Below, 11 T cell receptor beta chains from the same sample are listed, as sequenced in a study of radiotherapy plus CTLA-4 blockade in lung cancer (dated by TCRdb to the late 2010s). The library relied on the immunoSEQ multiplex PCR assay. As stored in TCRdb, this immuneACCESS dataset retains in-frame rearrangements with V and J assigned. A fraction of the clones does not appear; measured against another copy, unresolved V genes explain less than half of the discrepancy, and the remainder lacks a known reason. This sample lists tens of thousands of clones; roughly 71% were detected once. The top ten clonotypes cover 20% to 30% of the sample. The sequencing used peripheral blood, collected from a patient treated with radiotherapy plus ipilimumab. The origin of the receptors is a human donor with non-small cell lung cancer that progressed on radiotherapy plus ipilimumab.

This clone was counted only a few times. The CDR3 DNA reads as TGTGCCATCAGTGAGCCAGACTTCGAAGGCTACACCTTC. This encodes CAISEPDFEGYTF. The rearrangement joins TRBV10-3 to TRBJ1-2; D unclear. This CDR3 has 13 residues. The germline V gene has CDR1 ENHRY and CDR2 SYGVKD. V gave up 2 bases and J gave up 8 bases, with 12 bases separating them.

In this sample, this clone turned up a few times. This chain joins TRBV4-3 and TRBJ1-1; D is ambiguous. This CDR3 has 17 residues. Trimming removed 1 base from V and 0 bases from J, with 15 bases in between. Germline V gene sequence: CDR1 LGHNA, CDR2 YSLEER. The CDR3 protein is CASSQGTGSFMNTEAFF. CDR3 coding DNA: TGCGCCAGCAGCCAAGGCACTGGGAGCTTTATGAACACTGAAGCTTTCTTT.

This clone was detected a few times. V gene TRBV19 combines with J gene TRBJ1-3; 7 bases fit TRBD1. CDR1 is LNHDA and CDR2 is SQIVND in the germline V gene (reference sequence). The CDR3 has 15 residues. Trimming took 8 bases from V and 0 from J; bases not matched to a gene: 7. CDR3 loop: CASWTGFNSGNTIYF. In nucleotides, the CDR3 is TGTGCCAGTTGGACAGGCTTCAACTCTGGAAACACCATATATTTT. The full variable domain, its missing parts supplied by reference TRBV19 and TRBJ1-3, is DGGITQSPKYLFRKEGQNVTLSCEQNLNHDAMYWYRQDPGQGLRLIYYSQIVNDFQKGDIAEGYSVSREKKESFPLTVTSAQKNPTAFYLCASWTGFNSGNTIYFGEGSWLTVV.

The V gene is TRBV4-2, the J gene TRBJ1-1, with D perhaps TRBD1 (5 bases). Germline-derived CDR1 and CDR2 are LGHNA and YNFKEQ. The CDR3 has 16 residues. Trimming shortened V by 0 bases and J by 2 bases, and 13 bases separated the two germline ends. In DNA, the CDR3 is TGTGCCAGCAGCCAAGATCTAGGGGCGGGAAACACTGAAGCTTTCTTT. This sequence encodes CASSQDLGAGNTEAFF.

V is TRBV29-1 and J is TRBJ2-5; D perhaps matches TRBD2 (6 bases). The CDR3 is 12 residues long. The germline V gene has CDR1 SQVTM and CDR2 ANQGSEA. Between the trimmed V and J ends, which lost 8 bases and 8 bases, there was a span of 18 bases. CDR3 DNA: TGCAGCTTCCGGGACTCTCTGACTACCCAGTACTTC. It codes for CSFRDSLTTQYF. The whole variable domain, filled in from reference TRBV29-1 and TRBJ2-5, reads SAVISQKPSRDICQRGTSLTIQCQVDSQVTMMFWYRQQPGQSLTLIATANQGSEATYESGFVIDKFPISRPNLTFSTLTVSNMSPEDSSIYLCSFRDSLTTQYFGPGTRLLVL.

This rearrangement joins TRBV4-1 to TRBJ2-1; 11 bases fit TRBD2. The CDR3 has 22 amino acids. With V trimmed by 4 bases and J by 1 base, 21 bases remained unmatched. In germline, CDR1 is MGHRA, CDR2 YSYEKL. The CDR3 region has the DNA TGCGCCAGCAGCCGCAAAGCGGGGACTAGCGGAGGTGGGGGTATATCCTACAATGAGCAGTTCTTC. This codes for CASSRKAGTSGGGGISYNEQFF.

J is TRBJ2-6 and V is TRBV5-8; D unclear. Per germline, CDR1 SGHTS and CDR2 YDEGEE. V shed 4 bases and J shed 4 bases, with 9 bases lying between them. CDR3 length: 14 residues. In DNA form, the CDR3 reads TGTGCCAGCAGCCCCCGGGTAGGGGCCAACGTCCTGACTTTC. Its translation: CASSPRVGANVLTF.

The chain couples TRBV6-4 to TRBJ2-1, with 9 bases fitting TRBD2. V lost 8 bases to trimming and J lost 8 bases; unmatched junction nucleotides: 10. CDR1 is MRHNA and CDR2 is SNTAGT in the germline V gene. The CDR3 has 14 residues. In DNA, the CDR3 is TGTGCCAGCTCGGCTAGCGGGGTCTGGGATGAGCAGTTCTTC. Protein product: CASSASGVWDEQFF.

The chain recombines TRBV7-9 with TRBJ1-1, with D unclear. The V gene lost 5 bases and the J gene lost 6 bases, with 16 bases spanning the gap. This CDR3 spans 14 amino acids. Germline-derived CDR1 and CDR2 are SEHNR and FQNEAQ (reference sequence). The CDR3, as DNA: TGTGCCAGCAGCCCACAAATCGGGGAAGCTGAAGCTTTCTTT. Translation: CASSPQIGEAEAFF.

The chain joins TRBV6-6 to TRBJ2-7; 8 nucleotides line up with TRBD1. CDR3 length: 14 amino acids. V was clipped by 2 bases and J by 0 bases; unmatched bases: 0. Germline V CDR1 and CDR2: MNHNY, SVGAGI (reference sequence). The CDR3 coding sequence is TGTGCCAGCAGTTACGACAGGGGCTCCTACGAGCAGTACTTC. Translated: CASSYDRGSYEQYF.

This clone turned up a few times. The chain carries TRBV7-8 and TRBJ2-7, with 9 bases fitting TRBD2. Germline lookup yields CDR1 SGHVS and CDR2 FQNEAQ. The CDR3 is 18 amino acids. Losses at the gene ends were 5 bases for V and 3 bases for J; bases not matched to a gene: 17. For the CDR3, the DNA is TGTGCCAGCAGCAACCCTAGGGCGGGGGGGCTTGATAGCTACGAGCAGTACTTC. Amino acid sequence: CASSNPRAGGLDSYEQYF.